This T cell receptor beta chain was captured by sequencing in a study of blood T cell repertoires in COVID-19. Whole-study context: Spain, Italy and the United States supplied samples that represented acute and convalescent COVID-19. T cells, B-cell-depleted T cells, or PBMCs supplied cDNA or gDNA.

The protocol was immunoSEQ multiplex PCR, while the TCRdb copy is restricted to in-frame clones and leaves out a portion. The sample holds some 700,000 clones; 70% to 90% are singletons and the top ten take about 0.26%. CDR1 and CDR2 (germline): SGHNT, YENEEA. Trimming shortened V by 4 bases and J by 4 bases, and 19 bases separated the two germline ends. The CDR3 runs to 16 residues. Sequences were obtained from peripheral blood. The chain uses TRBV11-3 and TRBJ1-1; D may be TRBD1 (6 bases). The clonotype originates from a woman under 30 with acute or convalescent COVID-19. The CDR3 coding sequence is TGTGCCAGCAGCTCGGACAGCCCGAGTAGGGGCACTGAAGCTTTCTTT. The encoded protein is CASSSDSPSRGTEAFF. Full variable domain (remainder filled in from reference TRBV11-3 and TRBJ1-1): EAGVVQSPRYKIIEKKQPVAFWCNPISGHNTLYWYLQNLGQGPELLIRYENEEAVDDSQLPKDRFSAERLKGVDSTLKIQPAELGDSAVYLCASSSDSPSRGTEAFFGQGTRLTVV.